The text below deals with one TCR beta chain. The junction differs from germline at one of its ends, possibly a read error. These data are taken from a study of blood T cell repertoires in COVID-19. Study information: Samples of COVID-19 (acute and convalescent) were obtained from the United States, Italy and Spain.

Sequencing used immunoSEQ multiplex PCR; TCRdb keeps in-frame clones, though not all of them. The sample holds 150,000 to 200,000 clones, approximately 89% seen once. Participants had their cohort set by participant-reported clinical history. The specimen sequenced was PBMCs or T cells enriched from blood (not recorded which). The source is a woman aged 40-49 years with acute COVID-19.

The DNA for the CDR3 is TGTGCCGGCAGTGGTTCCCAGGGCATCAATCAGCCCCAGCATTTT. It codes for CAGSGSQGINQPQHF. The chain recombines TRBV25-1 with TRBJ1-5; TRBD1 might be the D (5 bases). This CDR3 has 15 amino acids. Germline-derived CDR1 and CDR2 are MGHDK and SYGVNS.